A single sample gave rise to the 19 T cell receptor beta chains below, sequenced in a study of cytomegalovirus exposure and HLA in healthy donors. Vbeta (60) and Jbeta (13) primers were used in the PCR. The repertoire was sequenced with immunoSEQ multiplex PCR; TCRdb's copy has only in-frame clones and lacks some. The data show 150,000 to 200,000 clones, with roughly 80% seen just once and 1.9% held by the top ten. Input material: PBMCs. Every receptor here comes from a man aged 18 to 30 in good health and CMV-seronegative.

This rearrangement joins TRBV2 to TRBJ1-6; 10 bases match TRBD1. The CDR3 is 15 residues long. Germline lookup yields CDR1 SNHLY and CDR2 FYNNEI. The ends lost 4 bases at V and 14 bases at J; junction bases unmatched: 11. CDR3 DNA: TGTGCCAGCAGTGGAAGGACAGGGGGTTTTAGGGCCCTCCACTTT. This gives the protein CASSGRTGGFRALHF.

This clone was seen only once. The CDR3 DNA is TGTGCCACCAGCAGAGTCCCTTCCCGGACAGGGCTAGGTACGGACTATGGCTACACCTTC. Encoded protein: CATSRVPSRTGLGTDYGYTF. The chain has TRBV15 and TRBJ1-2, with 8 bases that match TRBD1. Germline values: CDR1 LNHNV, CDR2 YYDKDF (reference sequence). This CDR3 is 20 amino acids long. After removal of 1 base from V and 3 bases from J, the junction contained 19 bases not matched to a gene. Together with reference TRBV15 and TRBJ1-2, the CDR3 gives the full variable domain: DAMVIQNPRYQVTQFGKPVTLSCSQTLNHNVMYWYQQKSSQAPKLLFHYYDKDFNNEADTPDNFQSRRPNTSFCFLDIRSPGLGDTAMYLCATSRVPSRTGLGTDYGYTFGSGTRLTVV.

This chain uses TRBV7-2 with TRBJ1-1, with D possibly TRBD1 on 5 matching bases. Trimming removed 4 bases from V and 1 base from J, with 7 bases in between. The CDR3 has 13 residues. The germline gives CDR1 SGHTA, CDR2 FQGNSA. The DNA for the CDR3 is TGTGCCAGCAGCTCTGACAGGAACACTGAAGCTTTCTTT. Translation: CASSSDRNTEAFF. The full variable domain, rest sourced from reference TRBV7-2 and TRBJ1-1, is GAGVSQSPSNKVTEKGKDVELRCDPISGHTALYWYRQSLGQGLEFLIYFQGNSAPDKSGLPSDRFSAERTGGSVSTLTIQRTQQEDSAVYLCASSSDRNTEAFFGQGTRLTVV.

V and J are TRBV6-6 and TRBJ2-5; 9 positions agree with TRBD1. The J call may be incorrect, as the DNA end agrees better with TRBJ2-7. This CDR3 has 16 amino acids. Per the germline V gene, CDR1 is MNHNY and CDR2 is SVGAGI (reference sequence). The CDR3 protein is CASSYSMGQGRNEQYF. The DNA for the CDR3 is TGTGCCAGCAGTTACTCGATGGGACAGGGACGGAACGAGCAGTACTTC.

The chain joins TRBV4-3 to TRBJ2-1, with D perhaps matching TRBD1 (5 bases). The CDR3 has 15 residues. V lost 0 bases, J lost 4 bases, and 10 bases lay in between. The germline V gene has CDR1 LGHNA and CDR2 YSLEER. The CDR3 loop is CASSQEGRSYNEQFF. CDR3 nucleotides: TGCGCCAGCAGCCAAGAGGGGCGGAGTTACAATGAGCAGTTCTTC.

The table lists this clone with a few counts. The chain has TRBV2 and TRBJ2-5; tentative D call: TRBD1 (6 bases). CDR1 is SNHLY and CDR2 is FYNNEI in the germline V gene. The V end was cut by 6 bases, the J end by 4 bases, with 12 bases between. The CDR3 runs 13 residues. The CDR3 sequence: CASSSGHRETQYF. DNA for the CDR3: TGTGCCAGCAGCTCGGGACACCGAGAGACCCAGTACTTC. The variable domain in full, completed from reference TRBV2 and TRBJ2-5, reads EPEVTQTPSHQVTQMGQEVILRCVPISNHLYFYWYRQILGQKVEFLVSFYNNEISEKSEIFDDQFSVERPDGSNFTLKIRSTKLEDSAMYFCASSSGHRETQYFGPGTRLLVL.

This sequence joins TRBV4-1 and TRBJ2-2; D is uncertain. CDR1 MGHRA and CDR2 YSYEKL come from the germline V gene. Trimming cost V 6 bases and J 4 bases, with 15 bases left between them. This CDR3 is 15 amino acids long. The chain's CDR3 is CASSPLGGLTGELFF. The CDR3 bases are TGCGCCAGCAGTCCTCTCGGCGGCCTCACCGGGGAGCTGTTTTTT.

The genes are TRBV19 and TRBJ2-1, with TRBD2 identical over 8 bases. In germline, CDR1 is LNHDA, CDR2 SQIVND (reference sequence). CDR3 length equals 15 residues. V was clipped by 5 bases and J by 4 bases; unmatched bases: 7. CDR3 amino acids: CASSSGSGVYNEQFF. The CDR3 bases are TGTGCCAGTAGTTCAGGTAGCGGGGTTTACAATGAGCAGTTCTTC. Using reference TRBV19 and TRBJ2-1 for the parts outside the CDR3, the full variable domain is DGGITQSPKYLFRKEGQNVTLSCEQNLNHDAMYWYRQDPGQGLRLIYYSQIVNDFQKGDIAEGYSVSREKKESFPLTVTSAQKNPTAFYLCASSSGSGVYNEQFFGPGTRLTVL.

This chain's CDR3 is CATLGIRGPETQYF. CDR3 DNA: TGTGCCACCCTCGGGATAAGAGGTCCAGAGACCCAGTACTTC. The rearrangement uses TRBV2 and TRBJ2-5; the D gene is possibly TRBD2 (5 bases). The CDR3 is made up of 14 amino acids. Trimming stripped 10 bases from V and 4 bases from J, with 19 bases between. CDR1 and CDR2 (germline): SNHLY, FYNNEI.

This rearrangement joins TRBV4-1 to TRBJ2-1; no clear D gene. Germline CDR1 is MGHRA and CDR2 is YSYEKL. Trimming cost V 1 base and J 14 bases, with 18 bases left between them. CDR3 size: 14 residues. CDR3 residues: CASSQGVATADEFF. In nucleotides, the CDR3 is TGCGCCAGCAGCCAAGGAGTTGCTACCGCCGATGAGTTCTTC.

The genes are TRBV15 and TRBJ2-7, with D unresolved. Between the trimmed V and J ends, which lost 0 bases and 0 bases, there was a span of 6 bases. This CDR3 region has 14 residues. Germline V gene lookup returns CDR1 LNHNV and CDR2 YYDKDF (reference sequence). Written as DNA, the CDR3 is TGTGCCACCAGCAGAGATACGGTCTCCTACGAGCAGTACTTC. Translation: CATSRDTVSYEQYF.

The gene calls are TRBV18 and TRBJ1-5, with 9 bases fitting TRBD1. Germline trimming cut 5 bases from V and 4 bases from J; bases unmatched to any gene: 9. Germline V gene data show CDR1 as KGHSH and CDR2 as LQKENI. The CDR3 is 16 amino acids. CDR3 nucleotides: TGTGCCAGCTCATCCGGGACAGGGTCTCCTAATCAGCCCCAGCATTTT. It encodes CASSSGTGSPNQPQHF.

This clone was seen just once. This chain joins TRBV5-1 and TRBJ2-7; 10 positions agree with TRBD2. V was clipped by 5 bases and J by 0 bases; unmatched bases: 8. The CDR3 runs 16 residues. Germline V lookup: CDR1 SGHRS, CDR2 YFSETQ. The CDR3 protein is CASRDSLAGASYEQYF. The CDR3 region has the DNA TGCGCCAGCAGAGACTCCCTAGCGGGGGCCTCCTACGAGCAGTACTTC.

The chain recombines TRBV11-3 with TRBJ2-2; the D is unclear. Looked up from germline, CDR1 is SGHNT and CDR2 is YENEEA. Trimming removed 1 base from V and 1 base from J, with 13 bases in between. The CDR3 loop spans 17 amino acids. CDR3 bases: TGTGCCAGCAGCTTAGGAGGCTTTTTAGGGAACACCGGGGAGCTGTTTTTT. This encodes CASSLGGFLGNTGELFF. The whole variable domain, remainder taken from reference TRBV11-3 and TRBJ2-2, is EAGVVQSPRYKIIEKKQPVAFWCNPISGHNTLYWYLQNLGQGPELLIRYENEEAVDDSQLPKDRFSAERLKGVDSTLKIQPAELGDSAVYLCASSLGGFLGNTGELFFGEGSRLTVL.

This chain joins TRBV10-3 and TRBJ2-1; no firm D call. This CDR3 region has 16 residues. Trimming left V 10 bases short and J 4 bases short, with 23 bases between. Germline loops: CDR1 ENHRY, CDR2 SYGVKD. CDR3 sequence: CANSPQAARSYNEQFF. In nucleotides, the CDR3 is TGTGCCAACTCACCCCAGGCAGCCAGGTCGTACAATGAGCAGTTCTTC.

J is TRBJ2-7 and V is TRBV7-2, with D possibly matching TRBD1 (6 bases). V was clipped by 0 bases and J by 4 bases, with 10 bases between them. The CDR3 totals 14 residues. CDR1 SGHTA and CDR2 FQGNSA come from the germline V gene. CDR3 DNA: TGTGCCAGCAGCTTAGCGCTGGGGGCTTACGAGCAGTACTTC. Its protein product is CASSLALGAYEQYF.

The rearrangement uses TRBV5-5 and TRBJ2-3; 8 nucleotides line up with TRBD1. Germline assignment: CDR1 SGHKS and CDR2 YYEKEE (reference sequence). This CDR3 region has 14 residues. Trimming cost V 0 bases and J 5 bases; bases outside gene matches: 2. The DNA of the CDR3 is TGTGCCAGCAGCTTGGGGACAGGGCAAGATACGCAGTATTTT. It specifies CASSLGTGQDTQYF.

The rearrangement links TRBV28 to TRBJ1-6, with 8 bases identical to TRBD1. V trimming: 5 bases; J trimming: 11 bases; junction bases outside the gene matches: 23. Germline V gene sequence: CDR1 MDHEN, CDR2 SYDVKM. CDR3 length: 19 residues. This CDR3 is CASSEPPIFRGQPSAPLHF. DNA for the CDR3: TGTGCCAGCAGTGAACCTCCCATCTTCAGGGGGCAGCCTTCTGCACCCCTCCACTTT.

This clone was counted between two and nine times. The genes are TRBV7-3 and TRBJ1-1; D gene ambiguous. Germline CDR1 SGHTA, CDR2 FQGTGA. Trimming removed 5 bases from V and 2 bases from J, with 9 bases in between. This CDR3 contains 13 residues. The CDR3 DNA reads TGTGCCAGCAGCACCGGTAGTAACACTGAAGCTTTCTTT. Translating it yields CASSTGSNTEAFF.